This T cell receptor (beta chain) was sequenced in a study of T cell repertoires in ileal Crohn's disease (dated by TCRdb to about 2019). In terms of the full investigation: At the time of surgery, roughly 40% of patients were active smokers, and the median duration of disease was 6.5 to 8 years. Postoperative therapy was given to about half of the patients, with thiopurines administered to 11 patients and anti-TNF agents administered to around 19 patients. TCR repertoire analysis was performed in around 57 Crohn's disease patients drawn from a prospective multicentre cohort. Endoscopic postoperative recurrence was defined by a Rutgeerts score above i0. The study ran alongside a multicentre cohort designed to identify predictors of early endoscopic recurrence after ileocolonic resection. A total of approximately 170 mucosal samples from some 57 patients were sequenced, collected from several sites on the surgical specimen as well as at postoperative endoscopy. All patients had surgery for a complication: stricturing disease in about 60% and penetrating disease in around 40%.

With regard to this clone: No cognate antigen has been identified for it. Base qualities are not recorded, but no much larger clone differs from it by a single base.

The research as a whole found: Patients who were active smokers at surgery had a significantly higher proportion of clonal expansions than non-smokers (approximately 26% vs 17%, p=0.02). Endoscopic recurrence was found to be associated with higher high-frequency clone percentages at surgery, and recurrence was observed in all patients with clonality above 26.8% (18/57). Sorted CD8 T cells carried more high-frequency clones than CD4 T cells, suggesting mucosal expansions were mainly CD8. Only a subgroup of patients, of unstated size, had mucosal CD4 and CD8 T cells sorted and sequenced.

Around 550 nanograms of biopsy DNA per sample were submitted for commercial TCRB immunosequencing. Adaptive Biotechnology amplified CDR3 regions from genomic DNA with a two-step multiplex PCR that controlled for amplification bias. Primers for every V and J gene segment were used in the first PCR, and barcodes and Illumina adapters were added in the second PCR. CDR3 libraries were sequenced using an Illumina instrument. Under the source paper's analysis protocol: The analysis drew on both the pipelines supplied by the vendor and custom analysis of the raw data in R/Bioconductor running R version 3.3.0. Clonality, which ranges from 0 to 1, was calculated as the inverse of the normalised Shannon entropy across all productive clones. High-frequency clones were defined as the share of the repertoire occupied by the top 100 clones, with only clones passing a 95% confidence test being retained. Repertoire diversity was measured with the Simpson index, and overlap between samples was measured with the Morisita-Horn index. Entries here come from immuneACCESS through TCRdb and include only in-frame sequences with V and J called. Some clones fail to appear in such tables; in the studies checked, an unresolved V gene covers under half of the shortfall, and the cause of the remainder is unknown. The V and J calls and clone size were taken over from that table, and D and trimming were inferred from the DNA. The sample records some 14,000 clones, 80% to 85% of which are singletons. The ten largest clones represent under 6.5% of the sample.

Trimming takes 3 bases off V and 4 bases off J; junction bases not matched to a gene: 5. From the cysteine up to the phenylalanine, the CDR3 has a length of 14 residues. CDR3 DNA only is kept here, 42 bases in frame from base 1. According to the germline V gene (reference sequence), CDR1 reads GTSNPN and CDR2 reads SVGIG. Adults with ileal or ileocolonic Crohn's disease and an indication for ileocolonic resection were eligible for inclusion. Whole ileal mucosal biopsies were kept frozen at -80 degrees C prior to DNA extraction. Genomic DNA was extracted from frozen whole biopsies using a TRizol-based method and was quantified with a NanoDrop 2000 spectrophotometer.

Specimen: ileal tissue. This sequence was found in an adult with Crohn's disease. The rearrangement joined TRBV30 to TRBJ1-4; the junction holds 7 bases that match TRBD1. The bases are TGTGCCTGGAGAGAACAGGGGTTTAATGAAAAACTGTTTTTT. This translates into CAWREQGFNEKLFF. With the rest looked up from the reference TRBV30 and TRBJ1-4 genes rather than sequenced, the full variable domain is SQTIHQWPATLVQPVGSPLSLECTVEGTSNPNLYWYRQAAGRGLQLLFYSVGIGQISSEVPQNLSASRPQDRQFILSSKKLLLSDSGFYLCAWREQGFNEKLFFGSGTQLSVL.